A single sample is the source of the 23 T cell receptor beta chains below, sequenced in a study of cytomegalovirus exposure and HLA in healthy donors. Sequencing was performed with immunoSEQ multiplex PCR; in TCRdb, only in-frame clones are kept and a portion is missing. The sample consists of roughly 100,000 clones, more than 85% of them appearing once. Material: PBMCs. The receptors stem from a woman between 18 and 29 years old in good health and CMV-seropositive.

This chain joins TRBV19 and TRBJ2-7; TRBD1 matches 9 bases. The CDR3 contains 15 residues. Germline loops: CDR1 LNHDA, CDR2 SQIVND (reference sequence). With 5 bases clipped from V and 3 bases from J, the junction kept 8 bases outside the gene matches. As DNA, the CDR3 is TGTGCCAGTAGTTACTCGGGACAGGGCGACTACGAGCAGTACTTC. The encoded protein is CASSYSGQGDYEQYF.

This chain joins TRBV28 and TRBJ1-2; 7 nucleotides line up with TRBD1. V lost 6 bases and J lost 8; bases outside the gene matches: 15. CDR1 is MDHEN and CDR2 is SYDVKM in the germline V gene. This CDR3 spans 15 amino acids. The CDR3 sequence is CASSPLGQELRGYTF. CDR3 bases: TGTGCCAGCAGCCCACTAGGACAGGAGCTAAGAGGCTACACCTTC.

This clone was seen a handful of times. The chain employs TRBV19 and TRBJ1-6; D is ambiguous. This CDR3 is 15 amino acids long. CDR1 is LNHDA, CDR2 SQIVND, per germline (reference sequence). V shed 7 bases and J shed 7 bases, with 17 bases lying between them. The chain's CDR3 is CASIASARQNSPLHF. DNA for the CDR3: TGTGCCAGTATCGCGTCGGCTAGGCAAAATTCACCCCTCCACTTT. Complete variable domain (other parts from reference TRBV19 and TRBJ1-6): DGGITQSPKYLFRKEGQNVTLSCEQNLNHDAMYWYRQDPGQGLRLIYYSQIVNDFQKGDIAEGYSVSREKKESFPLTVTSAQKNPTAFYLCASIASARQNSPLHFGNGTRLTVT.

The rearrangement uses TRBV6-5 and TRBJ1-2, with D possibly TRBD1 on 6 matching bases. The germline V gene has CDR1 MNHEY and CDR2 SVGAGI. The CDR3 is 15 residues long. V shed 2 bases and J shed 2 bases, with 12 bases lying between them. CDR3 DNA sequence: TGTGCCAGCAGTTACGCCCACAGGGCCAACTATGGCTACACCTTC. Its translation is CASSYAHRANYGYTF.

The gene calls are TRBV16 and TRBJ1-1; a weak D match, TRBD1 (6 bases). Germline V gives CDR1 KGHSY, CDR2 FQNENV. Trimming cost V 5 bases and J 4 bases, with 14 bases left between them. The CDR3 loop spans 14 amino acids. For the CDR3, the DNA is TGTGCCAGCAGCTCCCTGGGCAGGGGCACTGAAGCTTTCTTT. Its translation is CASSSLGRGTEAFF. The complete variable domain, with remaining parts taken from reference TRBV16 and TRBJ1-1, reads GEEVAQTPKHLVRGEGQKAKLYCAPIKGHSYVFWYQQVLKNEFKFLISFQNENVFDETGMPKERFSAKCLPNSPCSLEIQATKLEDSAVYFCASSSLGRGTEAFFGQGTRLTVV.

The V gene is TRBV27, the J gene TRBJ2-7; the D gene is possibly TRBD2 (6 bases). Trimming stripped 5 bases from V and 2 bases from J, with 10 bases between. In germline, CDR1 is MNHEY, CDR2 SMNVEV (reference sequence). The CDR3 contains 13 residues. For the CDR3, the DNA is TGTGCCAGCAGTCCCGCGGGACCCTACGAGCAGTACTTC. As protein: CASSPAGPYEQYF.

The chain carries TRBV5-4 and TRBJ1-5; 7 bases map to TRBD1. The junction had 2 bases not matched to a gene; V was cut back by 3 bases and J by 2 bases. The germline V gene encodes CDR1 SGHNT and CDR2 YYREEE (reference sequence). CDR3 length: 14 amino acids. The CDR3 nucleotides are TGTGCCAGCAGCTCCGGGACAGGCAATCAGCCCCAGCATTTT. Protein product: CASSSGTGNQPQHF. Full variable domain (missing parts from reference TRBV5-4 and TRBJ1-5): ETGVTQSPTHLIKTRGQQVTLRCSSQSGHNTVSWYQQALGQGPQFIFQYYREEENGRGNFPPRFSGLQFPNYSSELNVNALELDDSALYLCASSSGTGNQPQHFGDGTRLSIL.

The chain joins TRBV14 to TRBJ2-3; D possibly corresponds to TRBD2 (6 bases). Trimming removed 3 bases from V and 6 bases from J, with 7 bases in between. Per germline, CDR1 SGHDN and CDR2 FVKESK. The CDR3 length is 12 residues. This CDR3 reads CASSHGGDTQYF. The CDR3 DNA sequence: TGTGCCAGCAGCCATGGGGGGGATACGCAGTATTTT.

The chain links TRBV19 to TRBJ2-6, with 9 bases lining up with TRBD1. Germline lookup yields CDR1 LNHDA and CDR2 SQIVND (reference sequence). The CDR3 has 19 amino acids. The V gene end was trimmed by 6 bases and the J gene end by 0 bases; junction bases not matched to a gene: 12. In DNA form, the CDR3 reads TGTGCCAGTAGCCGCACAGGGGGCCTAGGCCCCTCTGGGGCCAACGTCCTGACTTTC. Protein sequence: CASSRTGGLGPSGANVLTF.

The sample holds a few counts of this clone. The identical CDR3 is also encoded by other nucleotide sequences in the sample. V and J are TRBV9 and TRBJ2-7; 10 nucleotides agree with TRBD2. This CDR3 is 14 amino acids long. The V and J ends lost 0 bases and 3 bases, in that order; junction bases with no gene match: 0. From germline, CDR1 is SGDLS and CDR2 YYNGEE. The CDR3 DNA reads as TGTGCCAGCAGCGTAGCTAGCGGGAGCTACGAGCAGTACTTC. Protein: CASSVASGSYEQYF.

This clone was detected only a few times. In nucleotides, the CDR3 is TGTGCCAGCAGCCCGTCTACCATGAACACTGAAGCTTTCTTT. Translated: CASSPSTMNTEAFF. The chain recombines TRBV14 with TRBJ1-1; D remains unclear. This CDR3 contains 14 residues. Germline lookup yields CDR1 SGHDN and CDR2 FVKESK. The V end lost 4 bases, the J end lost 0 bases, and 9 bases lay between the germline ends.

The chain has TRBV7-9 and TRBJ2-2; possible D gene TRBD1, 5 bases. Per the germline V gene, CDR1 is SEHNR and CDR2 is FQNEAQ (reference sequence). V lost 0 bases and J 0 bases, leaving 8 bases between the germline ends. The CDR3 spans 16 residues. This chain's CDR3 is CASSLAPDTNTGELFF. The CDR3 coding sequence is TGTGCCAGCAGCTTAGCACCGGACACGAACACCGGGGAGCTGTTTTTT.

In regard to this clone: One end of the junction is discordant with germline, which a read error may explain. The chain employs TRBV6-1 and TRBJ2-1, with 11 bases fitting TRBD1. This CDR3 has 13 amino acids. The V gene's germline CDR1 is MNHNS and CDR2 SASEGT. CDR3 sequence reads: CASREGTGGDVVF. As DNA, the CDR3 is TGTGCCAGCAGGGAAGGGACAGGGGGAGATGTGGTCTTC.

The chain links TRBV5-1 to TRBJ1-3, with D possibly being TRBD1 (5 bases). V was shortened by 1 base and J by 0 bases, with 11 bases between the two germline ends. CDR3 length: 16 amino acids. Germline V gene data show CDR1 as SGHRS and CDR2 as YFSETQ. CDR3 residues: CASSLMTESSGNTIYF. Written as DNA, the CDR3 is TGCGCCAGCAGCTTGATGACAGAGAGCTCTGGAAACACCATATATTTT.

The genes are TRBV6-6 and TRBJ2-6; possibly TRBD2 for D (6 bases). Per the germline V gene, CDR1 is MNHNY and CDR2 is SVGAGI (reference sequence). V was pared by 7 bases and J by 2 bases, with 15 bases between. The CDR3 runs 16 residues. CDR3 amino acids: CASTTRGGTGANVLTF. The CDR3 DNA is TGTGCCAGCACTACTCGTGGGGGGACTGGGGCCAACGTCCTGACTTTC.

This clone was counted a single time. The V gene is TRBV11-3, the J gene TRBJ2-7; 7 bases agree with TRBD1. The junction had 17 bases not matched to a gene; V was cut back by 1 base and J by 2 bases. The CDR3 contains 19 residues. The V gene's germline CDR1 is SGHNT and CDR2 YENEEA. CDR3 nucleotide sequence: TGTGCCAGCAGCTTAGCCCGAACTCCCGACAGGGATATCCCCTACGAGCAGTACTTC. Amino acids: CASSLARTPDRDIPYEQYF.

In its sample, this clone was seen a few times. The chain combines TRBV18 with TRBJ1-1; 7 positions match TRBD1. From germline, CDR1 is KGHSH and CDR2 LQKENI. CDR3 length equals 14 residues. Germline trimming cut 8 bases from V and 5 bases from J; bases unmatched to any gene: 11. The CDR3 sequence: CASLERQGGTEAFF. CDR3 DNA: TGTGCCAGCCTAGAGAGACAGGGAGGAACTGAAGCTTTCTTT.

V and J are TRBV6-1 and TRBJ1-3; TRBD1 is a possible D gene (5 bases). Germline loops: CDR1 MNHNS, CDR2 SASEGT. The CDR3 runs to 14 residues. Trimming took 0 bases from V and 5 from J, leaving 8 bases between them. CDR3 coding DNA: TGTGCCAGCAGTGAAGCGGGGGGTCGAAACACCATATATTTT. It codes for CASSEAGGRNTIYF.

This chain connects TRBV5-4 to TRBJ2-7; 9 positions match TRBD1. Trimming cost V 5 bases and J 4 bases; bases outside gene matches: 7. CDR1 is SGHNT, CDR2 YYREEE, per germline (reference sequence). This CDR3 comprises 14 residues. The CDR3 loop reads CASSPGTGIYEQYF. The CDR3 DNA sequence: TGTGCCAGCAGTCCCGGGACAGGGATATACGAGCAGTACTTC. The full variable domain, in which reference TRBV5-4 and TRBJ2-7 provide the parts outside the CDR3, is ETGVTQSPTHLIKTRGQQVTLRCSSQSGHNTVSWYQQALGQGPQFIFQYYREEENGRGNFPPRFSGLQFPNYSSELNVNALELDDSALYLCASSPGTGIYEQYFGPGTRLTVT.

This chain joins TRBV9 and TRBJ2-1, with 7 bases aligning to TRBD1. CDR1 is SGDLS, CDR2 YYNGEE, per germline. The V gene end was trimmed by 0 bases and the J gene end by 8 bases; junction bases not matched to a gene: 2. The CDR3 spans 13 residues. The CDR3 is CASSVVTGDEQFF. CDR3 coding DNA: TGTGCCAGCAGCGTAGTCACAGGGGATGAGCAGTTCTTC.

The gene calls are TRBV5-1 and TRBJ2-1; weak D call: TRBD1 (5 bases). Trimming took off 2 bases at V and 5 bases at J, with 11 bases between the two ends. CDR1 is SGHRS, CDR2 YFSETQ, per germline. The CDR3 loop spans 14 amino acids. The CDR3 bases are TGCGCCAGCAGCTTTTACAGGCTTGACAATGAGCAGTTCTTC. This codes for CASSFYRLDNEQFF.

DNA for the CDR3: TGCGCCAGCAGTCCCTTGGGAGGGAGCACAGATACGCAGTATTTT. It yields the protein CASSPLGGSTDTQYF. This chain joins TRBV4-1 and TRBJ2-3, with 7 bases fitting TRBD2. The CDR3 extends over 15 amino acids. Per germline, CDR1 MGHRA and CDR2 YSYEKL. J gave up 0 bases and V 6 bases, and 6 bases lay outside the gene matches.

The V gene is TRBV11-1, the J gene TRBJ2-7, with 7 bases that match TRBD2. Looked up from germline, CDR1 is SGHAT and CDR2 is FQDESV (reference sequence). V lost 5 bases and J lost 2; bases outside the gene matches: 9. The CDR3 has 15 residues. The CDR3 nucleotides are TGTGCCAGCAGCCTCCCTAGCGGTTGGGCCTACGAGCAGTACTTC. This encodes CASSLPSGWAYEQYF.